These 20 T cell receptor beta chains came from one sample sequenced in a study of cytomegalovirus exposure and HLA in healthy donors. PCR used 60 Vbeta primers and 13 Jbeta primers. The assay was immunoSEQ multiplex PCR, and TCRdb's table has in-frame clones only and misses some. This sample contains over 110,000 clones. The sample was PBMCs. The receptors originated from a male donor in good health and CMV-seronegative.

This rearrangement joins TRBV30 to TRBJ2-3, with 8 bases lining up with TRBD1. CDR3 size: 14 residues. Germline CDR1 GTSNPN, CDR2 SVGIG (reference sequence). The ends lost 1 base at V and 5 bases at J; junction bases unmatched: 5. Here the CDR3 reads CAWSARGRGDTQYF. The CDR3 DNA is TGTGCCTGGAGTGCCAGGGGGCGGGGAGATACGCAGTATTTT.

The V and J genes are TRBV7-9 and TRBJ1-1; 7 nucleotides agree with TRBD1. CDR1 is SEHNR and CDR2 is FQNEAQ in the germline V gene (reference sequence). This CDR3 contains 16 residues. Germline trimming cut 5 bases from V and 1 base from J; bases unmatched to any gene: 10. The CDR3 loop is CASSPQGGSRNTEAFF. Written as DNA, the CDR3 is TGTGCCAGCAGCCCTCAGGGGGGAAGCCGGAACACTGAAGCTTTCTTT.

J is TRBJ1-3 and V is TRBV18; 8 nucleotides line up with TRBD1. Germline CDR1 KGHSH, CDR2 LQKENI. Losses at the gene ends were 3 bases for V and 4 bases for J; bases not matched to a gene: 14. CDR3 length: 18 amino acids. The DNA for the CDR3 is TGTGCCAGCTCACCGGAGACAGGGGTGCCGTGGGAAGGAAACACCATATATTTT. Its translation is CASSPETGVPWEGNTIYF.

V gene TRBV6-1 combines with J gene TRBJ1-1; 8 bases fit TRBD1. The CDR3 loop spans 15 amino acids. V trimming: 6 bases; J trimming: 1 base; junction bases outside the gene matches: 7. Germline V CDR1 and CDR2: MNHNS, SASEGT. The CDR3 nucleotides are TGTGCCAGCAGCGTTTACAGGGGGACGAACACTGAAGCTTTCTTT. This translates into CASSVYRGTNTEAFF.

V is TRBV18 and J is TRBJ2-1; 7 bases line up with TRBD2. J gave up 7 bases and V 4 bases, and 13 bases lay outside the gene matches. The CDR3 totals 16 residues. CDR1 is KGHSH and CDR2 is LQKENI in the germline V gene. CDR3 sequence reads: CASSRPTSPIGNEQFF. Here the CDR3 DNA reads TGTGCCAGCTCACGGCCGACTAGCCCGATAGGGAATGAGCAGTTCTTC.

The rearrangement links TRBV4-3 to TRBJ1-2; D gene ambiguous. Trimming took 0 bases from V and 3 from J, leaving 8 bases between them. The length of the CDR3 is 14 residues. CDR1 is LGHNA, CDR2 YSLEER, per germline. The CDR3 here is CASSQDRQDYGYTF. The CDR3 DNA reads TGCGCCAGCAGCCAAGATCGGCAGGACTATGGCTACACCTTC.

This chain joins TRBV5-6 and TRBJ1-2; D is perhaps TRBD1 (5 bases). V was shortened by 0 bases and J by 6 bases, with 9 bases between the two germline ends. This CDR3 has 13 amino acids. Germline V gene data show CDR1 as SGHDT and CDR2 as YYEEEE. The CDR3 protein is CASSLGRADGYTF. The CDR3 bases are TGTGCCAGCAGCTTGGGCAGGGCGGATGGCTACACCTTC.

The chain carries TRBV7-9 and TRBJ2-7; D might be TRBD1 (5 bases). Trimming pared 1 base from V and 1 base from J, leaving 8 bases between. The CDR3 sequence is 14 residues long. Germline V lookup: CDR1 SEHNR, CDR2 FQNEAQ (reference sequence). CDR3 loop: CASSLEQGSYEQYF. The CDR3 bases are TGTGCCAGCAGCTTAGAGCAGGGATCCTACGAGCAGTACTTC.

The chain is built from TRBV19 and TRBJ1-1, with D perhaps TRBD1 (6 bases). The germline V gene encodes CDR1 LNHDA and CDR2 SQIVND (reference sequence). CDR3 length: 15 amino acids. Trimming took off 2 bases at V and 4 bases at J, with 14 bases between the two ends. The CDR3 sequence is CASSISRTAPTEAFF. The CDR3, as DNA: TGTGCCAGTAGTATATCACGGACAGCACCCACTGAAGCTTTCTTT.

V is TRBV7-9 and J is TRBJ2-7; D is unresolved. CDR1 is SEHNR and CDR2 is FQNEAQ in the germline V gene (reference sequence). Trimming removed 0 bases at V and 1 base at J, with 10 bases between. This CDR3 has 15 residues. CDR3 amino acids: CASSLALSGSYEQYF. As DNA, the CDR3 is TGTGCCAGCAGCTTAGCGCTTTCCGGGTCCTACGAGCAGTACTTC.

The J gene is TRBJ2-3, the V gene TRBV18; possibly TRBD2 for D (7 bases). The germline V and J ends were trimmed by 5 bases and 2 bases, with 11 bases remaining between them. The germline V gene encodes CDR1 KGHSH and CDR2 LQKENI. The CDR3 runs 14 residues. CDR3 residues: CASSSGGATDTQYF. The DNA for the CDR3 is TGTGCCAGCTCATCGGGGGGCGCCACAGATACGCAGTATTTT.

The chain's CDR3 is CATSRTGQGRRELFF. CDR3 nucleotides: TGTGCCACCAGCAGGACGGGACAGGGCCGAAGGGAGCTGTTTTTT. J is TRBJ2-2 and V is TRBV15; TRBD1 agrees at 9 bases. Germline assignment: CDR1 LNHNV and CDR2 YYDKDF (reference sequence). The junction had 8 bases not matched to a gene; V was cut back by 3 bases and J by 9 bases. The CDR3 totals 15 residues.

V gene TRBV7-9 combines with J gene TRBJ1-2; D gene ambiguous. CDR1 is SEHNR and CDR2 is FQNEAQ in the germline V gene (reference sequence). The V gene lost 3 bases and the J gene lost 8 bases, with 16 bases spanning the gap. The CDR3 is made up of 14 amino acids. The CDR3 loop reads CASSLSFQMRGYTF. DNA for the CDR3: TGTGCCAGCAGCTTGTCTTTCCAGATGAGGGGCTACACCTTC.

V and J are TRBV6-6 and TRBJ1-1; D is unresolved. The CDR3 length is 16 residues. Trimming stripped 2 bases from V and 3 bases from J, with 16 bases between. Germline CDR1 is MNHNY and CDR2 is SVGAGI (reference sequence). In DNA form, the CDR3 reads TGTGCCAGCAGTTACCCATACGGGTCGCGAGACACTGAAGCTTTCTTT. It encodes CASSYPYGSRDTEAFF.

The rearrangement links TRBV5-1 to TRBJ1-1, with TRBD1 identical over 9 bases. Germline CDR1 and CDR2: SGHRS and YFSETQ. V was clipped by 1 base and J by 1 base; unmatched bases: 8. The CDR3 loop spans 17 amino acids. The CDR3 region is CASSLSPTGGSNTEAFF. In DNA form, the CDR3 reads TGCGCCAGCAGCTTGAGTCCGACAGGGGGGTCGAACACTGAAGCTTTCTTT.

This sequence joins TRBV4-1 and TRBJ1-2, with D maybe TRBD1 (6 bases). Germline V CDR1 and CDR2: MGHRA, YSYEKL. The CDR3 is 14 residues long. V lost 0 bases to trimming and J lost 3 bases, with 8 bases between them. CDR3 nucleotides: TGCGCCAGCAGCCAAGATACAGGGCACTATGGCTACACCTTC. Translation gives CASSQDTGHYGYTF.

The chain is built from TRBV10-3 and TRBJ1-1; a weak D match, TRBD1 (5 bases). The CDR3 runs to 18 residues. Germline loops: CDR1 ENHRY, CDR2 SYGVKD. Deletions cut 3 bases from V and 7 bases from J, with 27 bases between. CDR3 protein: CAISDGTGTTGSGREAFF. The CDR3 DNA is TGTGCCATCAGTGACGGAACCGGGACGACGGGTAGCGGACGTGAAGCTTTCTTT.

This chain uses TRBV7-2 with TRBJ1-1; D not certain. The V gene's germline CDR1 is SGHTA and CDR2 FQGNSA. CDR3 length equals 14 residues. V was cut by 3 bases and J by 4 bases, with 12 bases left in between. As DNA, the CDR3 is TGTGCCAGCAGCTTGACGCCGGGGAGCACTGAAGCTTTCTTT. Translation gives CASSLTPGSTEAFF.

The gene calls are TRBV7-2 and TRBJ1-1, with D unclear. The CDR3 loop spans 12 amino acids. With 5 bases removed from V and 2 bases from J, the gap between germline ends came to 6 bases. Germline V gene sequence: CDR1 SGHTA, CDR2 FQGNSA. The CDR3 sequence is CASSLNNTEAFF. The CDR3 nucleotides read TGTGCCAGCAGCCTAAACAACACTGAAGCTTTCTTT.

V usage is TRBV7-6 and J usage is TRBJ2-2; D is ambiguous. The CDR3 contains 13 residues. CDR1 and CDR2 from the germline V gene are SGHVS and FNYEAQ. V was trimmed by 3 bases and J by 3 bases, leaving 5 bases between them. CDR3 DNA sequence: TGTGCCAGCAGCTTGGGCTACACCGGGGAGCTGTTTTTT. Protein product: CASSLGYTGELFF.